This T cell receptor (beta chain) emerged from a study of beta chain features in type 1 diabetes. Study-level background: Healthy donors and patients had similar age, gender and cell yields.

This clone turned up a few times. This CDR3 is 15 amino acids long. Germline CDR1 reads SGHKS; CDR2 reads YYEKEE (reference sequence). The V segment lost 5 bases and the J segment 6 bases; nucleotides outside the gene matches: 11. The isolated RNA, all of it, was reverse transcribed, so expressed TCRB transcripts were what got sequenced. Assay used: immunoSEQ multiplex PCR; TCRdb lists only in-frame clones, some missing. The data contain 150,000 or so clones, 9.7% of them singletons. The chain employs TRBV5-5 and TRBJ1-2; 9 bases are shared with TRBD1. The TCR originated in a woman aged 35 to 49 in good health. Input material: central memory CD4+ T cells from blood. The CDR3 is CASRSTGGTVDGYTF. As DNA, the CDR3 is TGTGCCAGCAGGTCGACAGGGGGAACGGTTGATGGCTACACCTTC.